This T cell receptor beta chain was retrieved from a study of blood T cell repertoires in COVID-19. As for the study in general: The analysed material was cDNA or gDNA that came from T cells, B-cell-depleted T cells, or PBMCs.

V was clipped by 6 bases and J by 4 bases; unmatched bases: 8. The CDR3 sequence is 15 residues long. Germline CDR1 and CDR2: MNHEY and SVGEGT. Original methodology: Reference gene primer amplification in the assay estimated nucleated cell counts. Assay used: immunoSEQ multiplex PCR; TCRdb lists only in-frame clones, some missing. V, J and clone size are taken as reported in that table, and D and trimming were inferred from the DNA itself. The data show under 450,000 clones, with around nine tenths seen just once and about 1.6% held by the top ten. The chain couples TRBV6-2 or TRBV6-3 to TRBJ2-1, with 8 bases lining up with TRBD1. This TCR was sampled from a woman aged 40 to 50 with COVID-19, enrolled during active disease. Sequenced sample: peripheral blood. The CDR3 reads CASRYRTGFYNEQFF. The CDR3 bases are TGTGCCAGCAGGTACCGGACAGGGTTTTACAATGAGCAGTTCTTC.